Reported below is one T cell receptor beta chain. This sample stems from a study of blood T cell repertoires in COVID-19. Looking at the study overall: Sites in the United States, Italy and Spain provided acute and convalescent COVID-19 samples. PBMCs, B-cell-depleted T cells, or T cells were the source of the cDNA or gDNA that made up the material.

Original data processing: Amplifying reference gene primers gave estimates of nucleated cell counts. Profiled with immunoSEQ multiplex PCR; TCRdb holds only in-frame clones, not every one. From that table come the V and J calls and clone size; the DNA was used to work out D and trimming. The table records 150,000 to 200,000 clones, 80% to 85% of them present only once. The origin of this receptor is a human donor with acute or convalescent COVID-19. The donor label of this sample is uncertain. Sequenced input: peripheral blood.

The CDR3 nucleotides read TGTGCCAGCAGCCCCCAAGGGGGGCGGGGGCGCACAGATACGCAGTATTTT. Residues: CASSPQGGRGRTDTQYF. This rearrangement joins TRBV7-3 to TRBJ2-3; perhaps TRBD2 as D (7 bases). Germline values: CDR1 SGHTA, CDR2 FQGTGA. The CDR3 runs 17 residues. Trimming removed 5 bases from V and 1 base from J, with 19 bases in between.